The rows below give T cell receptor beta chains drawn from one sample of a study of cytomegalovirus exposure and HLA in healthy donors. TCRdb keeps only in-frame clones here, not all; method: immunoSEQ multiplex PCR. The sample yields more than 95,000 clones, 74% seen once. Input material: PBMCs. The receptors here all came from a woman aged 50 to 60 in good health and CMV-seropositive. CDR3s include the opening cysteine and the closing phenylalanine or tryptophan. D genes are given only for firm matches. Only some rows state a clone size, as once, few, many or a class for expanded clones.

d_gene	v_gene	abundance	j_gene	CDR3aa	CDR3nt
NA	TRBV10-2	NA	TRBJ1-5	CASAQGNSNQPQHF	TGCGCCAGCGCGCAGGGGAATAGCAATCAGCCCCAGCATTTT
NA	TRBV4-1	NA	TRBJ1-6	CASSQGAWGQNSPLHF	TGCGCCAGCAGCCAAGGGGCGTGGGGGCAGAATTCACCCCTCCACTTT
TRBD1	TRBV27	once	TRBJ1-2	CASSHPGGKGYTF	TGTGCCAGTAGCCACCCAGGGGGTAAAGGCTACACCTTC
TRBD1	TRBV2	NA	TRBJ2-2	CASEGQGNTGELFF	TGTGCCAGCGAGGGACAGGGTAACACCGGGGAGCTGTTTTTT
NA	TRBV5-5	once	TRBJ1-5	CASSSGYGYNQPQHF	TGTGCCAGCAGCTCAGGGTATGGTTACAATCAGCCCCAGCATTTT
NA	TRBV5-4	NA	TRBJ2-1	CASSLAGNEQFF	TGTGCCAGCAGCTTGGCGGGCAATGAGCAGTTCTTC
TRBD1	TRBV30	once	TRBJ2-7	CAWTVPGQGLNEQYF	TGTGCCTGGACTGTCCCGGGACAGGGACTCAACGAGCAGTACTTC
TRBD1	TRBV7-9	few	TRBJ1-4	CASSLRDRGPNEKLFF	TGTGCCAGCAGCTTACGGGACAGGGGACCTAATGAAAAACTGTTTTTT
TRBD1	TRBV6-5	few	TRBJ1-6	CASRQGQGYNSPLHF	TGTGCCAGCAGACAGGGACAGGGCTATAATTCACCCCTCCACTTT
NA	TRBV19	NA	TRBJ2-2	CASTHIDSFTGELFF	TGTGCCAGTACACATATCGACAGCTTCACCGGGGAGCTGTTTTTT
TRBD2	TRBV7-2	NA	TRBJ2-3	CASSLAGLAWALGDTQYF	TGTGCCAGCAGCTTAGCGGGACTAGCTTGGGCGTTAGGTGATACGCAGTATTTT